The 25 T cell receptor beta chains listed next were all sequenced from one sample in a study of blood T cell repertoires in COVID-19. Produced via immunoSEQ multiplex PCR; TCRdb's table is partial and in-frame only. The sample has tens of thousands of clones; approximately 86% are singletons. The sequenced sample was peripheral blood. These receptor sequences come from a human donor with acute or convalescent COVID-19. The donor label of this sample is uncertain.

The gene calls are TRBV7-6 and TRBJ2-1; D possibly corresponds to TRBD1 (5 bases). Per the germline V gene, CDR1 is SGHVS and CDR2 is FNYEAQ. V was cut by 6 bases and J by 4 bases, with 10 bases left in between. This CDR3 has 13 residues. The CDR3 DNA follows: TGTGCCAGCAGTCGTGACAGATACAATGAGCAGTTCTTC. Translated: CASSRDRYNEQFF.

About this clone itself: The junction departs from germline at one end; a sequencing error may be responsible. CDR3 nucleotides: TGTGCCAGCGGGCAGACTAGCGGAAACCAAGAAACCCAGTACTTC. Protein product: CASGQTSGNQETQYF. The chain joins TRBV5-4 to TRBJ2-5, with 9 bases lining up with TRBD2. The CDR3 length is 15 residues. Germline CDR1 and CDR2: SGHNT and YYREEE (reference sequence).

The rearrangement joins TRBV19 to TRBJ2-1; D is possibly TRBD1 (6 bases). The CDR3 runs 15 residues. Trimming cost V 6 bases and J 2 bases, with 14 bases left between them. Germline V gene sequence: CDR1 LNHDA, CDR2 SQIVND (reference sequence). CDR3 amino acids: CASSPGQNPYNEQFF. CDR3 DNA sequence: TGTGCCAGTAGCCCCGGACAGAACCCCTACAATGAGCAGTTCTTC. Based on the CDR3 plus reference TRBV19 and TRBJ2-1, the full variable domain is DGGITQSPKYLFRKEGQNVTLSCEQNLNHDAMYWYRQDPGQGLRLIYYSQIVNDFQKGDIAEGYSVSREKKESFPLTVTSAQKNPTAFYLCASSPGQNPYNEQFFGPGTRLTVL.

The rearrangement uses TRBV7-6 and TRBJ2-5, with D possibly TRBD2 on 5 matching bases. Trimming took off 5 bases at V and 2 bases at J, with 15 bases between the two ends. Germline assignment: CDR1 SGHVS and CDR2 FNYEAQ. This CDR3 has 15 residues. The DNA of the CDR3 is TGTGCCAGCAGCAAAGAGGTCGGGGTTCAAGAGACCCAGTACTTC. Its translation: CASSKEVGVQETQYF.

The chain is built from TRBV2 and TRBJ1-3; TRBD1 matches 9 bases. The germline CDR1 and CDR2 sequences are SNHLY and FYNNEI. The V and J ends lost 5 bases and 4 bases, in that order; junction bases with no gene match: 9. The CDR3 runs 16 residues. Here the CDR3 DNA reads TGTGCCAGCAGTCCCCGGGACAGGGAAAGGGGAAACACCATATATTTT. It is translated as CASSPRDRERGNTIYF.

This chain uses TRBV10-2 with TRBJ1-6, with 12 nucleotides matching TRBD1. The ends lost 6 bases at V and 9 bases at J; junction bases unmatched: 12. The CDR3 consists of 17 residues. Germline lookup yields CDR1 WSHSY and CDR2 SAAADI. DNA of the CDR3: TGCGCCAGCAGGGGCCCGGGACAGGGGGCTTTGGGTTCACCCCTCCACTTT. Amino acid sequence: CASRGPGQGALGSPLHF.

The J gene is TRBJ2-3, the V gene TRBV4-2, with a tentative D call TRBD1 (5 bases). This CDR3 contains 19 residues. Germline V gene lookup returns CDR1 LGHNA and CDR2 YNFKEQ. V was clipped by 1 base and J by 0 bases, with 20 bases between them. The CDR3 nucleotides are TGTGCCAGCAGCCAAGGTCGCAGCACAGGCCTCCTTAGCACAGATACGCAGTATTTT. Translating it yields CASSQGRSTGLLSTDTQYF.

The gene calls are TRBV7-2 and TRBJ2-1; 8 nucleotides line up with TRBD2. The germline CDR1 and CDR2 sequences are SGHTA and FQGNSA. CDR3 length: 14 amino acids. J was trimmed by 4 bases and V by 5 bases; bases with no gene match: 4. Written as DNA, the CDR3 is TGTGCCAGCAGCCGGGGGGGCGGTTACAATGAGCAGTTCTTC. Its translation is CASSRGGGYNEQFF.

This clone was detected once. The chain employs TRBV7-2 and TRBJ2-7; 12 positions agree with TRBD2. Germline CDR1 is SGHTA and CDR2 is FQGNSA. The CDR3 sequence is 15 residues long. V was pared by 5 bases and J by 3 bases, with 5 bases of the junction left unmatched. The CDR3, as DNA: TGTGCCAGCAGCCCGACTAGCGGGGGATTCTACGAGCAGTACTTC. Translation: CASSPTSGGFYEQYF.

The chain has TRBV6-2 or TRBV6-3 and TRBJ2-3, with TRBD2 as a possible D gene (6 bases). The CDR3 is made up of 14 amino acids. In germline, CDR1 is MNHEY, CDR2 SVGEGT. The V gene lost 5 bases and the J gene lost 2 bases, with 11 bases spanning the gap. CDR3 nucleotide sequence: TGTGCCAGCAGTCGGGACTCCCACACAGATACGCAGTATTTT. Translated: CASSRDSHTDTQYF.

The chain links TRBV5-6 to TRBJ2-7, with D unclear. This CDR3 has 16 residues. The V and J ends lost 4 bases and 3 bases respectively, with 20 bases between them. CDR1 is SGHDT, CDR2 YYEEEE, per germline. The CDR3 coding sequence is TGTGCCAGCAGCCGTCGTCCACCTCCAGGTCACTACGAGCAGTACTTC. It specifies CASSRRPPPGHYEQYF.

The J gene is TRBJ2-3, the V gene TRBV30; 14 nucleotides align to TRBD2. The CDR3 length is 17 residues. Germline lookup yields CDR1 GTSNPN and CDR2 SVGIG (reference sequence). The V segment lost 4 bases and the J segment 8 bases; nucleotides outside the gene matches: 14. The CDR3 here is CAWNGRGTSGSSITQYF. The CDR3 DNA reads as TGTGCCTGGAACGGACGGGGGACTAGCGGGAGCTCCATTACGCAGTATTTT.

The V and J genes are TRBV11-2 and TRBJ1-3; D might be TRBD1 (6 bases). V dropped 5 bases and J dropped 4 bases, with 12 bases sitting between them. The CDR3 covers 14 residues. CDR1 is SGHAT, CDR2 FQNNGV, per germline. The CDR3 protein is CASSVTGSGNTIYF. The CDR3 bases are TGTGCCAGCAGCGTAACAGGGTCGGGAAACACCATATATTTT. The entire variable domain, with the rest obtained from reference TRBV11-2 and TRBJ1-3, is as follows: EAGVAQSPRYKIIEKRQSVAFWCNPISGHATLYWYQQILGQGPKLLIQFQNNGVVDDSQLPKDRFSAERLKGVDSTLKIQPAKLEDSAVYLCASSVTGSGNTIYFGEGSWLTVV.

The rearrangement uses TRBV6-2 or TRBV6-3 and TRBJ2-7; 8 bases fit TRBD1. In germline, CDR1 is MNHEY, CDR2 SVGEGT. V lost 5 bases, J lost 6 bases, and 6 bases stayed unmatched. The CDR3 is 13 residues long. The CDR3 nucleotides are TGTGCCAGCAGTGCCTTAACAGGGGGCGAGCAGTACTTC. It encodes CASSALTGGEQYF.

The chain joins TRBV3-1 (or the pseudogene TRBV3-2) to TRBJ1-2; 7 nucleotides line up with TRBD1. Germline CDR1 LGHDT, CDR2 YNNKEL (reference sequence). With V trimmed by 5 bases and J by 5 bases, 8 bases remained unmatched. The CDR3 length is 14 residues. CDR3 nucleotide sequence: TGTGCCAGCAGCTCTCTTACAGGGGAGTATGGCTACACCTTC. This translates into CASSSLTGEYGYTF.

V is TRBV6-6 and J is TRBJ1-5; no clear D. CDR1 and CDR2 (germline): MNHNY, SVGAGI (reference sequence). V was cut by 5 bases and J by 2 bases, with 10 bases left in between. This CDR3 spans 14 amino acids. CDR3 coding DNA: TGTGCCAGCAGTGCTCACGTAGGCAATCAGCCCCAGCATTTT. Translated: CASSAHVGNQPQHF.

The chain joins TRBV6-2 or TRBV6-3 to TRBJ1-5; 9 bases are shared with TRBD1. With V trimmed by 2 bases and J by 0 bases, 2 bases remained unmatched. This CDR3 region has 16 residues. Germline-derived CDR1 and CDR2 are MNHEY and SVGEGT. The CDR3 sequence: CASSYGQGTSNQPQHF. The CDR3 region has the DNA TGTGCCAGCAGTTACGGACAGGGGACTAGCAATCAGCCCCAGCATTTT.

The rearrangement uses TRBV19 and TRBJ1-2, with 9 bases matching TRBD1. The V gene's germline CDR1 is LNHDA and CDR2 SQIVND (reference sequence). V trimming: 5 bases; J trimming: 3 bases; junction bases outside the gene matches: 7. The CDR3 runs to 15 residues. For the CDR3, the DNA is TGTGCCAGTAGTTCACCACAGGGGGCGGACTATGGCTACACCTTC. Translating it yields CASSSPQGADYGYTF. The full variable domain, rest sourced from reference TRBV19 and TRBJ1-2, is DGGITQSPKYLFRKEGQNVTLSCEQNLNHDAMYWYRQDPGQGLRLIYYSQIVNDFQKGDIAEGYSVSREKKESFPLTVTSAQKNPTAFYLCASSSPQGADYGYTFGSGTRLTVV.

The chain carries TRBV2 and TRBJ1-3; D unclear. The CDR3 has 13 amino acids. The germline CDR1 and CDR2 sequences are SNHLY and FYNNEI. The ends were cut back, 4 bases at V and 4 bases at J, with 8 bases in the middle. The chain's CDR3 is CASSVFSGNTIYF. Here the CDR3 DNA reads TGTGCCAGCAGTGTCTTTTCCGGAAACACCATATATTTT. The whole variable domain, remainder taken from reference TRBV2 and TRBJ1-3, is EPEVTQTPSHQVTQMGQEVILRCVPISNHLYFYWYRQILGQKVEFLVSFYNNEISEKSEIFDDQFSVERPDGSNFTLKIRSTKLEDSAMYFCASSVFSGNTIYFGEGSWLTVV.

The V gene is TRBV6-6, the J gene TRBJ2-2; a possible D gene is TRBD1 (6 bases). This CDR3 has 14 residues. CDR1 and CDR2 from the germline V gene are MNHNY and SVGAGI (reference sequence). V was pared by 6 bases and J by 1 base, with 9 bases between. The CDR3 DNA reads TGTGCCAGCAGCCCGACAGGGAACACCGGGGAGCTGTTTTTT. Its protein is CASSPTGNTGELFF.

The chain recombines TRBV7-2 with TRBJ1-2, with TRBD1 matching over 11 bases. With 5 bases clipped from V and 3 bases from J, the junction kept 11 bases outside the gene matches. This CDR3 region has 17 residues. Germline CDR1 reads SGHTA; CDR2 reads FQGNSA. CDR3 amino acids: CASSPTGTGGAHYGYTF. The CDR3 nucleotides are TGTGCCAGCAGCCCTACCGGGACAGGGGGAGCTCACTATGGCTACACCTTC.

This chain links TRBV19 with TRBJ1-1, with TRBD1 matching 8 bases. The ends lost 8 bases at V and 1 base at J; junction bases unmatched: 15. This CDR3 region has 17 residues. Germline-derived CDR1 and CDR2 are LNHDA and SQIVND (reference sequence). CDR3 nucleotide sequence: TGTGCCAGTCTTTATGAGACAGGGGCTCCCGGGAACACTGAAGCTTTCTTT. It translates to CASLYETGAPGNTEAFF.

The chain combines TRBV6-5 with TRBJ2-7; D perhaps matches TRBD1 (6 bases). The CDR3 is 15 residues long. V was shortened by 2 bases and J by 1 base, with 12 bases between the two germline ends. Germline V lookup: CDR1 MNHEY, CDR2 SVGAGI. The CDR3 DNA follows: TGTGCCAGCAGTTACGGGGGCACCATATCCTACGAGCAGTACTTC. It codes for CASSYGGTISYEQYF.

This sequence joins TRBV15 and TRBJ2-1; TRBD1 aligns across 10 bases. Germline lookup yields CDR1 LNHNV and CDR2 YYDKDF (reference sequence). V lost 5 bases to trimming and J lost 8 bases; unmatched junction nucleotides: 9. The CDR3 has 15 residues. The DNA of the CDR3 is TGTGCCACCAGCTCCGGACAGGGGGGAAACGATGAGCAGTTCTTC. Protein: CATSSGQGGNDEQFF.

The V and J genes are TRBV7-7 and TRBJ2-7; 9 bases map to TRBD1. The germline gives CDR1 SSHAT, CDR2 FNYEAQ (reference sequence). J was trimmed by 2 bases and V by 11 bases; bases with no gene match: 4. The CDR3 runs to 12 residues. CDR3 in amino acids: CAHRDRAYEQYF. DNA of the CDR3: TGTGCCCACCGGGACAGGGCCTACGAGCAGTACTTC.